The 11 T cell receptor beta chains below come from one sample, sequenced in a study of persistence of HIV-infected CD4 T cells (dated by TCRdb to about 2020). This sample's treatment or condition label indicates: suppressive antiretroviral therapy. A pool of overlapping 15-mer peptides from HIV-1 Gag, at about 0.93 ug per peptide per mL, was used to stimulate the cells. CD4+ T cells that responded were sorted based on upregulation of both CD40 ligand and CD69. What these receptors recognize is not known. The immunoSEQ hsTCRB assay version 4, run in survey mode, was used to sequence TCRbeta repertoires from genomic DNA. What TCRdb holds here is the immuneACCESS table cut down to in-frame rearrangements. Part of the clones is not present; checked against another copy, under half of the missing clones reflect an unresolved V gene, and the others are unexplained. This sample comprises roughly 9,200 clones, roughly 84% of them detected only once. Of the sample, roughly 2% falls within the top ten clones.

Sequences were derived from CD4+ T cells sorted from PBMCs after roughly 18-hour stimulation, sampled from a patient who received antiretroviral therapy. Read against the paper, the sample's cell subset or site label means: CD40L+CD69+ CD4 T cells responding to HIV-1 Gag peptides. The receptors were gathered from an adult woman with HIV who was CMV-seropositive.

The chain combines TRBV7-9 with TRBJ2-1; D tentatively fits TRBD1 or TRBD2 (6 bases each). The germline CDR1 and CDR2 sequences are SEHNR and FQNEAQ (reference sequence). This CDR3 has 15 residues. Between the trimmed V and J ends, which lost 5 bases and 1 base, there was a span of 12 bases. This CDR3 is CASSGKGGSYNEQFF. DNA of the CDR3: TGTGCCAGCAGCGGCAAGGGGGGTTCCTACAATGAGCAGTTCTTC.

This clone was found once. The CDR3 here is CASSFRDRGGNTIYF. The CDR3 DNA is TGTGCCAGCAGCTTCCGGGACAGGGGTGGGAACACCATATATTTT. The chain combines TRBV5-8 with TRBJ1-3, with 10 bases aligning to TRBD1. J gave up 7 bases and V 2 bases, and 6 bases lay outside the gene matches. CDR1 and CDR2 (germline): SGHTS, YDEGEE. This CDR3 is built from 15 residues.

The chain carries TRBV5-6 and TRBJ2-3; D is unresolved. V was trimmed by 0 bases and J by 2 bases, leaving 7 bases between them. Per the germline V gene, CDR1 is SGHDT and CDR2 is YYEEEE. The CDR3 spans 14 residues. This CDR3 is CASSLGAHTDTQYF. CDR3 coding DNA: TGTGCCAGCAGCTTGGGGGCCCACACAGATACGCAGTATTTT.

Comments on this clone: The same CDR3 can be traced to other DNA sequences in this sample. This sequence joins TRBV30 and TRBJ1-1, with a possible D match to TRBD1 (6 bases). Germline values: CDR1 GTSNPN, CDR2 SVGIG (reference sequence). This CDR3 contains 13 residues. The ends were cut back, 3 bases at V and 1 base at J, with 9 bases in the middle. The CDR3 DNA reads TGTGCCTGGAGACAGGGCCAGAACACTGAAGCTTTCTTT. Residues: CAWRQGQNTEAFF.

V usage is TRBV19 and J usage is TRBJ1-1; D remains ambiguous. The CDR3 loop spans 14 amino acids. With 5 bases removed from V and 3 bases from J, the gap between germline ends came to 13 bases. Germline V gene lookup returns CDR1 LNHDA and CDR2 SQIVND (reference sequence). The chain's CDR3 is CASSQPESYTEAFF. CDR3 bases: TGTGCCAGTAGTCAGCCAGAAAGTTACACTGAAGCTTTCTTT.

V gene TRBV4-1 combines with J gene TRBJ1-2; D not certain. The CDR3 length is 15 residues. V was cut by 2 bases and J by 4 bases, with 14 bases left in between. The V gene's germline CDR1 is MGHRA and CDR2 YSYEKL. In nucleotides, the CDR3 is TGCGCCAGCAGCCAACCGCGCGGGGAGCGCTATGGCTACACCTTC. Translating gives CASSQPRGERYGYTF.

The J gene is TRBJ1-6, the V gene TRBV6-4, with D perhaps matching TRBD1 (6 bases). Trimming left V 4 bases short and J 8 bases short, with 12 bases between. The CDR3 has 14 residues. From germline, CDR1 is MRHNA and CDR2 SNTAGT. CDR3: CASSATGQYSPLHF. The CDR3 bases are TGTGCCAGCAGTGCCACGGGACAATATTCACCCCTCCACTTT.

The rearrangement joins TRBV5-1 to TRBJ1-2; a weak D match, TRBD1 (6 bases). Trimming removed 0 bases at V and 6 bases at J, with 12 bases between. Germline V lookup: CDR1 SGHRS, CDR2 YFSETQ. This CDR3 is built from 14 residues. The CDR3 coding sequence is TGCGCCAGCAGCTTGGCGGGGGGCCGGGATGGCTACACCTTC. It translates to CASSLAGGRDGYTF.

This sequence joins TRBV2 and TRBJ1-3; a weak D match, TRBD1 (5 bases). The CDR3 is 15 amino acids. Germline V gene data show CDR1 as SNHLY and CDR2 as FYNNEI. V was cut by 3 bases and J by 2 bases, with 11 bases left in between. CDR3 amino acids: CASSEGGVTGNTIYF. In nucleotides, the CDR3 is TGTGCCAGCAGTGAGGGGGGGGTGACTGGAAACACCATATATTTT.

The CDR3 sequence is CASSLPVGEQFF. The CDR3 nucleotides read TGTGCCAGCAGCCTACCCGTGGGTGAGCAGTTCTTC. This rearrangement joins TRBV7-6 to TRBJ2-1; unclear D gene. The CDR3 is 12 residues long. CDR1 and CDR2 (germline): SGHVS, FNYEAQ. The V gene lost 5 bases and the J gene lost 9 bases, with 11 bases spanning the gap.

The rearrangement uses TRBV3-1 (or the pseudogene TRBV3-2) and TRBJ2-5; D is undetermined. V was clipped by 4 bases and J by 7 bases, with 19 bases between them. This CDR3 is built from 15 residues. The germline V gene has CDR1 LGHDT and CDR2 YNNKEL (reference sequence). The CDR3 DNA reads TGTGCCAGCAGCCCTCACTCCGGGTCCTCCGGGACCCAGTACTTC. This gives the protein CASSPHSGSSGTQYF.